This T cell receptor (beta chain) stems from a study of T cell changes during pregnancy in multiple sclerosis. The table came from immunoSEQ multiplex PCR; TCRdb's copy has only in-frame clones and leaves some out. The data contain 70,000 to 90,000 clones, 91% of them seen just once; the ten biggest clones take up 3.5% to 4%. Germline V gene lookup returns CDR1 LNHDA and CDR2 SQIVND (reference sequence). The CDR3 extends over 14 amino acids. The V segment lost 8 bases and the J segment 6 bases; nucleotides outside the gene matches: 6. The receptor's source is a female donor in good health, serving as a control in a pregnancy study. Some clones in this sample may be carry-over from other donors' samples. J is TRBJ1-6 and V is TRBV19; 8 bases line up with TRBD1. Sample: PBMCs, taken in the first trimester of pregnancy. DNA for the CDR3: TGTGCCAGTCGTGACAGGGGAACTAATTCACCCCTCCACTTT. Translated, it gives CASRDRGTNSPLHF. Filled out from reference TRBV19 and TRBJ1-6, the complete variable domain reads DGGITQSPKYLFRKEGQNVTLSCEQNLNHDAMYWYRQDPGQGLRLIYYSQIVNDFQKGDIAEGYSVSREKKESFPLTVTSAQKNPTAFYLCASRDRGTNSPLHFGNGTRLTVT.